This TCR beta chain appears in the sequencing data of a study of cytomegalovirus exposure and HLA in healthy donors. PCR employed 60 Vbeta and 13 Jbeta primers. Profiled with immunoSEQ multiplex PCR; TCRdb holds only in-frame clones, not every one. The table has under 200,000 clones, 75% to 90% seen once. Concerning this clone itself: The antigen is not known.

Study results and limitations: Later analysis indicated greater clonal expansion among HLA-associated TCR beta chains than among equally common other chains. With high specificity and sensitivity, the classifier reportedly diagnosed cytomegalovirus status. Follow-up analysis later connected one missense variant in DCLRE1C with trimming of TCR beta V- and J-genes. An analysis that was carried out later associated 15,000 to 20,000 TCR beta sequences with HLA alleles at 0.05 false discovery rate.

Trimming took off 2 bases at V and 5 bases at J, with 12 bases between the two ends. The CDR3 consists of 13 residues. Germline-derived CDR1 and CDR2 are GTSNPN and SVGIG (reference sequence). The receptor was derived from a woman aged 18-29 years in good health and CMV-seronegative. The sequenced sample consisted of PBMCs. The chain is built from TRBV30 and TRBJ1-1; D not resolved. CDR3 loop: CAWSFHRGTEAFF. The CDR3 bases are TGTGCCTGGAGTTTTCACCGGGGAACTGAAGCTTTCTTT. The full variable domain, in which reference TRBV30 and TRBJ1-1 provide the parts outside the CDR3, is SQTIHQWPATLVQPVGSPLSLECTVEGTSNPNLYWYRQAAGRGLQLLFYSVGIGQISSEVPQNLSASRPQDRQFILSSKKLLLSDSGFYLCAWSFHRGTEAFFGQGTRLTVV.